This T cell receptor (beta chain) is from a study of T cells in Graves' hyperthyroidism and ophthalmopathy. Study in general: Initial diagnosis, before any treatment, was when peripheral blood was collected.

Amplified regions were TCR beta CDR3 sequences from RNA transcripts. Using the HTBI primer set, a first-round RT-PCR was run on the TCR CDR3. TCRdb itself ran the multiplex PCR reads through MiXCR, one entry per CDR3 protein. Of fewer than 750,000 distinct CDR3 sequences in the sample, roughly 15% were seen once. Study-wide points: Clonotypes that were expanded in thyroid above 0.001 mostly appeared in blood too.

Details on this clonotype: Its cognate antigen is unknown.

Germline values: CDR1 ENHRY, CDR2 SYGVKD. The ends lost 4 bases at V and 4 bases at J; junction bases unmatched: 11. This CDR3 spans 18 amino acids. Researchers barred patients who had uncontrolled infection, other autoimmune disease, pregnancy or lactation. Thyroid ultrasound, orbital computed tomography, clinical symptoms, and serum thyroxine and TRAb underpinned diagnoses. The V call is TRBV10-3, the J call TRBJ2-1; 12 nucleotides align to TRBD2. The sample taken for sequencing was blood. This sequence was found in a woman aged 45-59 years with Graves' ophthalmopathy. The CDR3 reads CAISGSGLAGIGYNEQFF. The CDR3 DNA is TGTGCCATCAGTGGGTCCGGACTAGCGGGAATAGGATACAATGAGCAGTTCTTC.